Included here is one T cell receptor beta chain sequence, with context. Its antigen remains unknown. CDR3 length: 17 amino acids. Losses at the gene ends were 2 bases for V and 2 bases for J; bases not matched to a gene: 8. In germline, CDR1 is WNHNN, CDR2 SYGVQD (reference sequence). With a J-beta primer mix and a sample-barcoded 5' primer, a second PCR ran about 7 to 12 cycles. TCRdb called the 5' RACE reads again in MiXCR, with one record for every CDR3 protein. There are approximately 800,000 distinct CDR3 sequences in the sample; around 25% occur only once, and around 2.9% lies in the top ten. The data originate from a study of blood T cells in healthy people across ages. Study conclusions and caveats: Higher diversity, along with more naive CD4+ cells, distinguished long-lived donors from aged donors.

These records were also assigned to another study, of T cells of mothers and their children. From that report: With the M1S primer of the second PCR, sample barcodes and 2-4 random nucleotides were added. From each mother came over 9.5 million TCR beta CDR3 reads, and from each child came some 3.2 million.

Material for sequencing was blood. The TCR was taken from a boy aged 10-17 years in good health. The chain employs TRBV10-1 and TRBJ2-3, with 9 bases matching TRBD2. CDR3 in amino acids: CASSEVGLAGTTDTQYF. Here the CDR3 DNA reads TGCGCCAGCAGTGAGGTCGGGCTAGCGGGGACCACAGATACGCAGTATTTT.